This T cell receptor (beta chain) derives from a study of response to subunit inactivated influenza vaccine. From the RT-PCR reads, TCRdb called clonotypes with MiXCR, one entry per CDR3 protein. The sample consists of over 750,000 distinct CDR3 sequences, approximately 22% of them appearing once. On this clonotype: The antigen is undetermined. Compared with germline, one end of the junction differs, possibly owing to a read error.

Study outcomes and limitations: That few new T cells are recruited by each seasonal influenza vaccination was the authors' suggestion.

The CDR3 has 15 residues. Germline values: CDR1 MGHRA, CDR2 YSYEKL. Sequencing was performed on PBMCs from blood, taken 4 to 6 days after vaccination. V and J are TRBV4-1 and TRBJ1-3; D unresolved. The sequence came from a man in his fifties who received an inactivated influenza vaccine. The CDR3 nucleotides read TGTGCCAGCAGCCAAGATTCAGGTTCTGGAAACACCATATATTTT. Its translation is CASSQDSGSGNTIYF.